Below are 3 T cell receptor beta chains sequenced from a single sample in a study of tumor-infiltrating lymphocytes in primary liver carcinoma. Taking 20-30 mg of unsorted bulk tissue, the authors co-extracted RNA and DNA. Total RNA amounting to around 450 ng was the source from which TCR beta cDNA was made with a constant-region primer. Investigators got TCR beta libraries out of three nested multiplex PCR rounds, done with slightly modified ARM-PCR. Both of the initial two PCR rounds ran for about 9 cycles and employed TRBV1-TRBV30 forward primers alongside a C-beta reverse primer. TCRdb processed the multiplex PCR reads anew with MiXCR; each CDR3 protein has one entry. The sample has tens of thousands of distinct CDR3 sequences, more than 60% seen once; the top ten hold approximately 35%. Sequencing used tumor-adjacent normal liver tissue. These receptors came from a man between 40 and 49 years old with primary liver carcinoma and hepatitis B virus infection.

The chain couples TRBV6-1 to TRBJ2-4; 8 nucleotides align to TRBD1. V lost 7 bases and J lost 7; bases outside the gene matches: 15. The CDR3 runs to 16 residues. Germline V gene data show CDR1 as MNHNS and CDR2 as SASEGT. CDR3 nucleotide sequence: TGTGCCAGCATTGCCACAGGGGGGTTCGGCAAGAACATTCAGTACTTC. Its translation: CASIATGGFGKNIQYF.

Points on this clonotype: At one end the junction does not follow the germline gene, possibly because of a read error. The V gene is TRBV18, the J gene TRBJ2-2; D is unclear. This CDR3 region has 13 residues. The germline CDR1 and CDR2 sequences are KGHSH and LQKENI. In DNA form, the CDR3 reads TGTACCAGCTCACTTCAACGCACCGGGGAGCTGTTTTTT. Its protein is CTSSLQRTGELFF.

In regard to this clonotype: The missing conserved phenylalanine or tryptophan at the end of this CDR3 makes a read error likely. It is unclear where the CDR3 begins or ends on the DNA, so no DNA is shown, and the CDR3 is as TCRdb lists it. The chain links TRBV6-5 to TRBJ2-1; the D call of TRBD1 is as the table states it, not checked on the DNA. CDR1 MNHEY and CDR2 SVGAGI come from the germline V gene. Termini included, the CDR3 measures 14 amino acids. CDR3 residues: CASSQVGGAVEHFL.